The text below deals with one T cell receptor beta chain. This entry belongs to a study of Graves' ophthalmopathy and Graves' hyperthyroidism. Newly diagnosed hyperthyroidism donors, aged 18 to 65, duration under 2 months. Amplifying from RNA transcripts, the study obtained TCR beta CDR3 regions. HTBI-primed RT-PCR formed the first round, and a multiplex PCR formed the second. One entry per CDR3 protein, called by TCRdb with MiXCR from the multiplex PCR reads. Seen here are more than 1,000,000 distinct CDR3 sequences, about 36% observed once, and the top ten hold more than 9.5%. Trimming removed 3 bases at V and 3 bases at J, with 11 bases between. CDR3 length: 14 amino acids. The germline CDR1 and CDR2 sequences are MDHEN and SYDVKM.

The receptor was isolated from an adult man with Graves' hyperthyroidism. Material for sequencing was peripheral blood or thyroid tissue (not recorded which). The chain recombines TRBV28 with TRBJ1-2, with a tentative D call TRBD1 (6 bases). CDR3 protein: CASSFPGQYYGYTF. CDR3 DNA sequence: TGTGCCAGCAGTTTTCCAGGACAGTACTATGGCTACACCTTC.